Listed here are 23 T cell receptor beta chains from one sample, sequenced in a study of radiation and T cells in renal cell carcinoma (dated by TCRdb to 2019 to 2021). The library was produced with the immunoSEQ multiplex PCR assay. Entries here come from immuneACCESS through TCRdb and include only in-frame sequences with V and J called. Some clones fail to appear in such tables; in the studies checked, an unresolved V gene covers under half of the shortfall, and the cause of the remainder is unknown. Present in this sample are under 25,000 clones, roughly three quarters of which were seen just once. About 37% of the sample is held by the ten biggest clonotypes. This specimen's time point label, per the study, means: baseline pretreatment blood. Read against the paper, the sample's treatment or condition label means: 15 Gy SBRT to primary tumor, nephrectomy 4 weeks later. The material sequenced was blood, taken from a patient whose treatment included radiotherapy and nephrectomy. These receptor sequences come from a man aged 55 to 70 with renal cell carcinoma.

J is TRBJ2-5 and V is TRBV5-5, with TRBD2 matching over 10 bases. CDR1 and CDR2 (germline): SGHKS, YYEKEE (reference sequence). V gave up 0 bases and J gave up 5 bases; unmatched junction bases: 7. This CDR3 has 16 residues. CDR3 sequence reads: CASSLALAGERETQYF. CDR3 DNA sequence: TGTGCCAGCAGCTTGGCTCTAGCGGGAGAAAGGGAGACCCAGTACTTC.

V is TRBV28 and J is TRBJ2-2; 7 positions agree with TRBD2. CDR1 is MDHEN, CDR2 SYDVKM, per germline. This CDR3 contains 14 residues. Trimming removed 7 bases from V and 4 bases from J; junction bases left unmatched: 6. In nucleotides, the CDR3 is TGTGCCAGCACCGTACTAGCGATCACCGGGGAGCTGTTTTTT. It specifies CASTVLAITGELFF.

V and J are TRBV27 and TRBJ2-7; D is unresolved. The CDR3 extends over 16 amino acids. V gave up 3 bases and J gave up 3 bases, with 18 bases separating them. Germline V gives CDR1 MNHEY, CDR2 SMNVEV (reference sequence). The CDR3 DNA sequence: TGTGCCAGCAGTTTCAACCGGGCCCCGCGCGGCTACGAGCAGTACTTC. Translated: CASSFNRAPRGYEQYF.

This chain connects TRBV30 to TRBJ1-4, with 8 bases that match TRBD1. CDR1 and CDR2 (germline): GTSNPN, SVGIG (reference sequence). This CDR3 comprises 13 residues. V lost 5 bases to trimming and J lost 7 bases; unmatched junction nucleotides: 6. The CDR3 loop reads CAWARGHGEKLFF. CDR3 coding DNA: TGTGCCTGGGCCAGGGGGCACGGTGAAAAACTGTTTTTT.

This clone was seen once. The chain employs TRBV10-3 and TRBJ2-2; 12 nucleotides align to TRBD2. From germline, CDR1 is ENHRY and CDR2 SYGVKD. This CDR3 spans 15 amino acids. After removal of 4 bases from V and 6 bases from J, the junction contained 3 bases not matched to a gene. CDR3 DNA sequence: TGTGCCATCAGTGGAGGACTAGCGGGATCCGGGGAGCTGTTTTTT. It translates to CAISGGLAGSGELFF.

This rearrangement joins TRBV5-1 to TRBJ2-7, with D perhaps matching TRBD1 (5 bases). V lost 4 bases and J lost 6, with 14 bases in between. CDR3 length: 13 residues. Germline CDR1 SGHRS, CDR2 YFSETQ. CDR3 loop: CASSVTGASEQYF. CDR3 nucleotide sequence: TGCGCCAGCAGCGTAACAGGAGCCTCCGAGCAGTACTTC.

Only a few counts were recorded for this clone. This chain links TRBV25-1 with TRBJ1-1; weak D call: TRBD1 (5 bases). This CDR3 has 15 residues. V lost 7 bases and J 7 bases, leaving 22 bases between the germline ends. In germline, CDR1 is MGHDK, CDR2 SYGVNS. As DNA, the CDR3 is TGTGCCAGCACAAAGTGGGGGACGAGCGCTAGTGAAGCTTTCTTT. Translating it yields CASTKWGTSASEAFF.

A few counts support this clone. The chain is built from TRBV7-2 and TRBJ1-6; D not resolved. Germline-derived CDR1 and CDR2 are SGHTA and FQGNSA. This CDR3 is 11 amino acids long. Deletions cut 5 bases from V and 7 bases from J, with 3 bases between. The chain's CDR3 is CASSLNSPLHF. CDR3 DNA: TGTGCCAGCAGCCTAAATTCACCCCTCCACTTT.

The table lists this clone with a count of one. V usage is TRBV7-8 and J usage is TRBJ2-2; the match to TRBD1 covers 10 bases. V shed 5 bases, J shed 1 base, and the junction held 4 bases outside the gene matches. Germline V gene lookup returns CDR1 SGHVS and CDR2 FQNEAQ. The CDR3 runs 16 residues. The CDR3 DNA reads as TGTGCCAGCAGCCCCCGGGACAGGGGGAACACCGGGGAGCTGTTTTTT. This translates into CASSPRDRGNTGELFF.

CDR3 loop: CASSLVSGFGELFF. The CDR3, as DNA: TGTGCCAGCAGCTTAGTGTCGGGATTCGGGGAGCTGTTTTTT. This chain links TRBV7-9 with TRBJ2-2; TRBD2 is a possible D gene (5 bases). Trimming took off 1 base at V and 7 bases at J, with 10 bases between the two ends. Germline assignment: CDR1 SEHNR and CDR2 FQNEAQ (reference sequence). The CDR3 sequence is 14 residues long.

The CDR3 coding sequence is TGTGCCAGCAGCCGGACTAGCGGGAGTGGGGGGCTGGCAGATACGCAGTATTTT. Protein product: CASSRTSGSGGLADTQYF. The rearrangement joins TRBV5-4 to TRBJ2-3; 13 positions agree with TRBD2. Per germline, CDR1 SGHNT and CDR2 YYREEE (reference sequence). The CDR3 runs to 18 residues. Germline trimming cut 4 bases from V and 4 bases from J; bases unmatched to any gene: 12.

Judged by abundance, this clone is medium-sized. The CDR3 DNA follows: TGTGCCAGCAGCTTGGATGGTCGAGGAGCTTTCTTT. Translating it yields CASSLDGRGAFF. The chain employs TRBV7-6 and TRBJ1-1; D remains ambiguous. Deletions cut 3 bases from V and 10 bases from J, with 12 bases between. This CDR3 comprises 12 residues. Germline values: CDR1 SGHVS, CDR2 FNYEAQ.

This chain connects TRBV5-8 to TRBJ2-5; no clear D gene. The CDR3 sequence is 14 residues long. V was pared by 0 bases and J by 4 bases, with 10 bases between. Per germline, CDR1 SGHTS and CDR2 YDEGEE. CDR3 sequence reads: CASSLARFRETQYF. CDR3 in DNA: TGTGCCAGCAGCTTGGCCAGGTTCAGAGAGACCCAGTACTTC.

The chain uses TRBV10-2 and TRBJ2-2, with D maybe TRBD2 (6 bases). Germline-derived CDR1 and CDR2 are WSHSY and SAAADI. V lost 7 bases and J lost 0, with 15 bases in between. This CDR3 region has 16 residues. The CDR3 nucleotides are TGCGCCAGCAAAAGGGACTCGAATTCGAACACCGGGGAGCTGTTTTTT. It specifies CASKRDSNSNTGELFF.

The V and J genes are TRBV28 and TRBJ2-7, with 7 bases identical to TRBD2. V gave up 0 bases and J gave up 5 bases; unmatched junction bases: 7. This CDR3 region has 15 residues. The germline V gene has CDR1 MDHEN and CDR2 SYDVKM. The CDR3 DNA sequence: TGTGCCAGCAGTTTATGGGACACGGGAGGACACGAGCAGTACTTC. This sequence encodes CASSLWDTGGHEQYF. The full variable domain, completed using reference TRBV28 and TRBJ2-7, is DVKVTQSSRYLVKRTGEKVFLECVQDMDHENMFWYRQDPGLGLRLIYFSYDVKMKEKGDIPEGYSVSREKKERFSLILESASTNQTSMYLCASSLWDTGGHEQYFGPGTRLTVT.

This clone was counted only a few times. V usage is TRBV7-9 and J usage is TRBJ2-7; D unclear. Germline-derived CDR1 and CDR2 are SEHNR and FQNEAQ (reference sequence). This CDR3 region has 11 residues. Trimming removed 5 bases at V and 4 bases at J, with 6 bases between. CDR3 DNA: TGTGCCAGCAGCCGCACGTACGAGCAGTACTTC. Its protein product is CASSRTYEQYF.

DNA of the CDR3: TGTGCCAGCAGCCAAGAGGGAGGGGGCAAAAGGGGCTACACCTTC. Translation: CASSQEGGGKRGYTF. The genes are TRBV14 and TRBJ1-2; TRBD1 agrees at 7 bases. Germline V lookup: CDR1 SGHDN, CDR2 FVKESK. The trim removed 0 bases at V and 8 bases at J, leaving 9 bases unmatched. This CDR3 has 15 amino acids.

The chain uses TRBV5-1 and TRBJ2-1, with 10 bases matching TRBD1. This CDR3 comprises 15 residues. In germline, CDR1 is SGHRS, CDR2 YFSETQ. V trimming: 4 bases; J trimming: 7 bases; junction bases outside the gene matches: 8. CDR3 bases: TGCGCCAGCAGCGTCCGGGACAGGGGTTTAAATGAGCAGTTCTTC. It yields the protein CASSVRDRGLNEQFF.

In DNA, the CDR3 is TGTGCCAGCAGCTCGGGCCTCGTTTATGGAGAGACCCAGTACTTC. Translated, it gives CASSSGLVYGETQYF. The V and J genes are TRBV7-2 and TRBJ2-5, with unresolved D. Trimming shortened V by 4 bases and J by 4 bases, and 16 bases separated the two germline ends. The CDR3 loop spans 15 amino acids. The germline V gene has CDR1 SGHTA and CDR2 FQGNSA.

This clone occurred once. This chain joins TRBV28 and TRBJ1-2; D may be TRBD1 (6 bases). The germline V and J ends were trimmed by 2 bases and 1 base, with 11 bases remaining between them. The CDR3 contains 15 residues. Germline CDR1 reads MDHEN; CDR2 reads SYDVKM. Written as DNA, the CDR3 is TGTGCCAGCAGTTTAGGCGGCAGGGGTAACTATGGCTACACCTTC. Translated, it gives CASSLGGRGNYGYTF.

V gene TRBV7-2 combines with J gene TRBJ2-4; D is possibly TRBD2 (5 bases). V lost 0 bases and J lost 1, with 10 bases in between. CDR1 and CDR2 (germline): SGHTA, FQGNSA. The CDR3 runs 16 residues. CDR3: CASSLAADTAKNIQYF. DNA of the CDR3: TGTGCCAGCAGCTTAGCAGCGGATACGGCCAAAAACATTCAGTACTTC.

The rearrangement uses TRBV7-3 and TRBJ1-2, with D maybe TRBD1 (5 bases). Trimming removed 5 bases at V and 3 bases at J, with 10 bases between. The CDR3 has 13 residues. CDR1 and CDR2 (germline): SGHTA, FQGTGA. CDR3 nucleotides: TGTGCCAGCAGCCCAGGGAATCACTATGGCTACACCTTC. Amino acids: CASSPGNHYGYTF.

This chain connects TRBV9 to TRBJ2-3, with TRBD1 matching over 9 bases. V shed 4 bases, J shed 2 bases, and the junction held 8 bases outside the gene matches. This CDR3 region has 16 residues. The germline CDR1 and CDR2 sequences are SGDLS and YYNGEE. The CDR3: CASSSPRDRDTDTQYF. The CDR3 DNA follows: TGTGCCAGCAGCTCCCCCCGGGACAGGGACACAGATACGCAGTATTTT. The whole variable domain, filled in from reference TRBV9 and TRBJ2-3, reads DSGVTQTPKHLITATGQRVTLRCSPRSGDLSVYWYQQSLDQGLQFLIQYYNGEERAKGNILERFSAQQFPDLHSELNLSSLELGDSALYFCASSSPRDRDTDTQYFGPGTRLTVL.